These T cell receptor beta chains were read from a single sample in a study of graft-versus-host responses after intestinal transplantation. Clones were read by immunoSEQ multiplex PCR, and TCRdb kept only the in-frame ones, dropping some. The sample has about 39,000 clones, roughly 90% seen once. The specimen comprised PBMCs, sampled roughly 270 days after transplant. Receptors were obtained from a human patient who received an intestinal transplant, so some T cells may come from the graft donor. The CDR3 runs from the conserved cysteine through the conserved F or W. A D gene is named only where the DNA matches it firmly.

v_gene	j_gene	d_gene	CDR3aa
TRBV27	TRBJ1-1	-	CASRLSHPPRNTEAFF
TRBV7-9	TRBJ2-1	TRBD2	CASRSGLARNNEQFF
TRBV19	TRBJ2-3	-	CASNIRSASSTQYF
TRBV11-2	TRBJ1-2	TRBD1	CASSSGGWGYTF
TRBV27	TRBJ2-3	-	CASTRTRATTDTQYF
TRBV11-3	TRBJ2-3	TRBD1	CASSLGTGETDTQYF
TRBV7-3	TRBJ1-1	-	CASSNGGWTEAFF
TRBV12-2	TRBJ1-1	-	CASRFYGQGCTEAFF
TRBV7-9	TRBJ1-4	-	CASSLARQPTNEKLFF
TRBV5-5	TRBJ2-7	TRBD1	CASSQTGGGLYEQYF
TRBV6-6	TRBJ1-5	-	CASSYLGGGQPQHF
TRBV11-2	TRBJ2-3	TRBD2	CASSLASGGATDTQYF
TRBV6-1	TRBJ1-3	-	CASSERRDSLYF
TRBV18	TRBJ2-3	-	CASSVARTITDTQYF
TRBV5-6	TRBJ2-2	-	CASTLGGASPGELFF
TRBV18	TRBJ1-1	-	CASSPRGMNTEAFF
TRBV6-1	TRBJ2-1	TRBD2	CASSVPIAGGRSYNEQFF
TRBV6-6	TRBJ2-5	-	CASRQTQYF
TRBV19	TRBJ1-4	TRBD1	CASSLRDDRVGEKLFF
TRBV6-1	TRBJ2-3	TRBD2	CASSVGGSLIDTQYF
TRBV6-1	TRBJ2-3	TRBD2	CASGLATDTQYF